This is a list of T cell receptor beta chains from one sample in a study of blood T cell repertoires in COVID-19. Clones were sequenced by immunoSEQ multiplex PCR, and TCRdb holds only the in-frame ones, with some missing. This repertoire shows some 70,000 clones, about 90% found once; its top ten account for more than 4.5%. Sequencing used peripheral blood. The origin of the receptors is a man in his forties or fifties with acute or convalescent COVID-19. CDR3s include the opening cysteine and the closing phenylalanine or tryptophan. Fields, in order: D gene, J gene, clone size, V gene, CDR3 DNA, CDR3 protein. A D gene is named only where the DNA matches it firmly. The size of a clone is reported for some rows only, either as once, few or many, or as a class for expanded clones.

d_call: TRBD1
j_call: TRBJ2-6
clone_size: NA
v_call: TRBV10-3
cdr3_nt: TGTGCCATCAGTGTCCCGACAGGGTACGGGGCCAACGTCCTGACTTTC
cdr3_aa: CAISVPTGYGANVLTF

d_call: TRBD2
j_call: TRBJ2-1
clone_size: NA
v_call: TRBV6-2/TRBV6-3
cdr3_nt: TGTGCCAGCAGTTACCTCCTTCCCGGGACTAATAACAATGAGCAGTTCTTC
cdr3_aa: CASSYLLPGTNNNEQFF

d_call: NA
j_call: TRBJ1-4
clone_size: once
v_call: TRBV29-1
cdr3_nt: TGCAGCGTTCAGGGGTATGAAAAACTGTTTTTT
cdr3_aa: CSVQGYEKLFF

d_call: NA
j_call: TRBJ2-5
clone_size: NA
v_call: TRBV7-8
cdr3_nt: TGTGCCAGCAGCTTAGTTTTGGTAGCGGCCCATAAGGGCCAGTACTTC
cdr3_aa: CASSLVLVAAHKGQYF

d_call: NA
j_call: TRBJ2-2
clone_size: NA
v_call: TRBV27
cdr3_nt: TGTGCCAGCAGTCCGTCCGACAGTTCCGGGGAGCTGTTTTTT
cdr3_aa: CASSPSDSSGELFF

d_call: NA
j_call: TRBJ1-1
clone_size: NA
v_call: TRBV30
cdr3_nt: TGTGCCTGGAGAAAACAGGCGAACACTGAAGCTTTCTTT
cdr3_aa: CAWRKQANTEAFF

d_call: TRBD2
j_call: TRBJ2-5
clone_size: NA
v_call: TRBV15
cdr3_nt: TGTGCCACCAGCAGAGTCCCAGCGGGAGGGCAAGAGACCCAGTACTTC
cdr3_aa: CATSRVPAGGQETQYF

d_call: TRBD1
j_call: TRBJ2-7
clone_size: NA
v_call: TRBV12-3/TRBV12-4
cdr3_nt: TGTGCCAGCAGGGGGACAGGGCCCTACGAGCAGTACTTC
cdr3_aa: CASRGTGPYEQYF

d_call: NA
j_call: TRBJ2-1
clone_size: NA
v_call: TRBV24-1
cdr3_nt: TGTGCCACCAGTGGGGCCCAAACAGGGACCTATGAGCAGTTCTTC
cdr3_aa: CATSGAQTGTYEQFF

d_call: TRBD2
j_call: TRBJ2-5
clone_size: NA
v_call: TRBV5-1
cdr3_nt: TGCGCCAGCAGCTTGGACAGGAACCCGGGACTAGCGGGAGCACTGTACCAAGAGACCCAGTACTTC
cdr3_aa: CASSLDRNPGLAGALYQETQYF